This is a list of T cell receptor beta chains from one sample in a study of blood T cell repertoires in COVID-19. Here immunoSEQ multiplex PCR was the method, and the copy in TCRdb shows in-frame clones only, minus some. Of some 140,000 clones in the sample, around 83% were seen once. The sample taken for sequencing was PBMCs or T cells enriched from blood (not recorded which). The receptors stem from a man aged 45 to 65 who had recovered from COVID-19. CDR3s include the opening cysteine and the closing phenylalanine or tryptophan. The order of the fields is CDR3 protein, CDR3 DNA, clone size, V gene, J gene, D gene. D genes are given only for firm matches. A row's size may be missing; if present it is once, few, many or a size class.

CDR3aa: CASSQAGINSPLHF
CDR3nt: TGTGCCAGCAGCCAAGCAGGGATTAATTCACCCCTCCACTTT
abundance: .
v_gene: TRBV6-5
j_gene: TRBJ1-6
d_gene: .

CDR3aa: CAISESNKTYEQYF
CDR3nt: TGTGCCATCAGTGAGTCGAACAAGACCTACGAGCAGTACTTC
abundance: .
v_gene: TRBV10-3
j_gene: TRBJ2-7
d_gene: .

CDR3aa: CSVAKSYEQYF
CDR3nt: TGCAGCGTTGCTAAATCCTACGAGCAGTACTTC
abundance: once
v_gene: TRBV29-1
j_gene: TRBJ2-7
d_gene: .

CDR3aa: CASSGRDRPGNQPQHF
CDR3nt: TGTGCCAGCAGCGGGAGGGACAGGCCGGGCAATCAGCCCCAGCATTTT
abundance: .
v_gene: TRBV5-8
j_gene: TRBJ1-5
d_gene: TRBD1

CDR3aa: CATSGGDRNYGYTF
CDR3nt: TGTGCCACCAGTGGCGGGGACAGAAACTATGGCTACACCTTC
abundance: few
v_gene: TRBV24-1
j_gene: TRBJ1-2
d_gene: TRBD1

CDR3aa: CASSSGMANTEAFF
CDR3nt: TGTGCCAGTAGTTCAGGGATGGCGAACACTGAAGCTTTCTTT
abundance: few
v_gene: TRBV19
j_gene: TRBJ1-1
d_gene: .

CDR3aa: CASSFQNTGELFF
CDR3nt: TGCGCCAGCAGCTTCCAGAACACCGGGGAGCTGTTTTTT
abundance: .
v_gene: TRBV5-1
j_gene: TRBJ2-2
d_gene: .

CDR3aa: CASGSPLHF
CDR3nt: TGTGCCTCGGGGTCACCCCTCCACTTT
abundance: once
v_gene: TRBV9
j_gene: TRBJ1-6
d_gene: .

CDR3aa: CASSLGRANTEAFF
CDR3nt: TGTGCCAGCAGTTTGGGCAGGGCGAACACTGAAGCTTTCTTT
abundance: .
v_gene: TRBV28
j_gene: TRBJ1-1
d_gene: .

CDR3aa: CASSWDRGGFSGNTIYF
CDR3nt: TGTGCCAGCAGCTGGGACAGGGGGGGTTTCTCTGGAAACACCATATATTTT
abundance: .
v_gene: TRBV5-4
j_gene: TRBJ1-3
d_gene: TRBD1

CDR3aa: CASVQGAEEAFF
CDR3nt: TGTGCCAGCGTACAGGGGGCGGAGGAAGCTTTCTTT
abundance: .
v_gene: TRBV18
j_gene: TRBJ1-1
d_gene: TRBD1

CDR3aa: CASTSGGAFGTDTQYF
CDR3nt: TGTGCCAGCACTAGCGGGGGGGCCTTTGGGACAGATACGCAGTATTTT
abundance: .
v_gene: TRBV25-1
j_gene: TRBJ2-3
d_gene: TRBD2

CDR3aa: CASSYIQGVEYGYTF
CDR3nt: TGTGCCAGCAGTTACATTCAGGGGGTCGAATATGGCTACACCTTC
abundance: .
v_gene: TRBV6-2/TRBV6-3
j_gene: TRBJ1-2
d_gene: TRBD1

CDR3aa: CASSDRDIKNIQYF
CDR3nt: TGTGCCAGCAGTGACCGGGACATTAAAAACATTCAGTACTTC
abundance: .
v_gene: TRBV28
j_gene: TRBJ2-4
d_gene: .

CDR3aa: CSVEENRGGFGNTIYF
CDR3nt: TGCAGCGTTGAAGAAAACCGGGGGGGTTTTGGAAACACCATATATTTT
abundance: .
v_gene: TRBV29-1
j_gene: TRBJ1-3
d_gene: .

CDR3aa: CSVWTFHTGELFF
CDR3nt: TGCAGCGTCTGGACTTTTCACACCGGGGAGCTGTTTTTT
abundance: once
v_gene: TRBV29-1
j_gene: TRBJ2-2
d_gene: .

CDR3aa: CASLGTTSTDTQYF
CDR3nt: TGCGCCAGCCTCGGGACAACTAGCACAGATACGCAGTATTTT
abundance: .
v_gene: TRBV10-2
j_gene: TRBJ2-3
d_gene: .

CDR3aa: CASSYSGAGNSPLHF
CDR3nt: TGTGCCAGCAGTTACTCGGGGGCGGGTAATTCACCCCTCCACTTT
abundance: .
v_gene: TRBV6-5
j_gene: TRBJ1-6
d_gene: .

CDR3aa: CASRPQGQNTEAFF
CDR3nt: TGTGCCAGCAGACCACAGGGGCAGAACACTGAAGCTTTCTTT
abundance: .
v_gene: TRBV6-5
j_gene: TRBJ1-1
d_gene: TRBD1

CDR3aa: CAWSAQGQNINYGYTF
CDR3nt: TGTGCCTGGAGTGCCCAAGGACAGAATATAAACTATGGCTACACCTTC
abundance: .
v_gene: TRBV30
j_gene: TRBJ1-2
d_gene: .

CDR3aa: CAIKGQGDTGELFF
CDR3nt: TGTGCCATCAAGGGACAGGGGGACACCGGGGAGCTGTTTTTT
abundance: .
v_gene: TRBV10-3
j_gene: TRBJ2-2
d_gene: TRBD1

CDR3aa: CASSTGTSGPRAQYF
CDR3nt: TGCGCCAGCAGCACCGGGACTAGCGGGCCCAGGGCCCAGTACTTC
abundance: .
v_gene: TRBV4-3
j_gene: TRBJ2-5
d_gene: TRBD2

CDR3aa: CASSGTFSGNTIYF
CDR3nt: TGTGCCAGCAGTGGGACATTCTCTGGAAACACCATATATTTT
abundance: few
v_gene: TRBV2
j_gene: TRBJ1-3
d_gene: .

CDR3aa: CASSQTGLEVNEQFF
CDR3nt: TGTGCCAGCAGTCAAACGGGACTAGAGGTTAATGAGCAGTTCTTC
abundance: .
v_gene: TRBV6-1
j_gene: TRBJ2-1
d_gene: TRBD2

CDR3aa: CASSDGTSGNNEQFF
CDR3nt: TGCGCCAGCAGCGACGGGACTAGCGGGAACAATGAGCAGTTCTTC
abundance: .
v_gene: TRBV5-1
j_gene: TRBJ2-1
d_gene: TRBD2

CDR3aa: CASSQETLGLAGAETQYF
CDR3nt: TGCGCCAGCAGCCAAGAGACCCTTGGACTAGCGGGGGCGGAGACCCAGTACTTC
abundance: many
v_gene: TRBV4-3
j_gene: TRBJ2-5
d_gene: TRBD2

CDR3aa: CASSLGSRATGNTIYF
CDR3nt: TGTGCCAGCAGCTTGGGGTCCAGGGCCACTGGAAACACCATATATTTT
abundance: .
v_gene: TRBV5-8
j_gene: TRBJ1-3
d_gene: .

CDR3aa: CATSRVLLGPEAFF
CDR3nt: TGTGCCACCAGCAGAGTGTTATTGGGGCCTGAAGCTTTCTTT
abundance: .
v_gene: TRBV15
j_gene: TRBJ1-1
d_gene: .

CDR3aa: CASSRRTGQVTDTQYF
CDR3nt: TGTGCCAGCAGCCGCCGGACCGGACAGGTGACAGATACGCAGTATTTT
abundance: .
v_gene: TRBV5-6
j_gene: TRBJ2-3
d_gene: TRBD1